This TCR beta chain was identified during a study of vaccination and CD4 T cells after COVID-19 (dated by TCRdb to the early 2020s). Background on the whole study: In the convalescent cohort there were six males and four females, among whom were two Hispanic individuals, seven Caucasians, two Asians and one multiracial person. Two doses of either the Pfizer-BioNTech BNT162b2 vaccine (n=8) or the Moderna mRNA-1273 vaccine (n=2) were administered to participants. In 10 COVID-19 convalescent patients and a few infection-naive healthy vaccine recipients, the spike-specific CD4+ TCR repertoire before mRNA vaccination was compared with the repertoire after mRNA vaccination. Post-COVID blood samples were collected from convalescent patients a median of roughly 100 days after diagnosis, with a range of about 30 to 180 days. The cultures were stimulated with overlapping spike peptide pools from SARS-CoV-2 and from the common cold coronaviruses HCoV-NL63, HCoV-OC43 and HCoV-229E. An earlier paper using these donors assessed, at the TCR clonotype level, memory CD4+ T cell crossreactivity between SARS-CoV-2 and common cold coronavirus spike proteins. In control cultures, a CEFX viral epitope pool was used as positive control, an HIV-1 Nef peptide pool was used as negative control, or no peptide was added. Post-vaccine blood samples were taken a median of 72 days after the second vaccine dose, with a range of roughly 13 to 250 days.

From a lookup of the germline V gene (reference sequence), CDR1 and CDR2 are SGHNT and YYREEE. From cysteine to phenylalanine, the CDR3 is 14 amino acids long. This entry keeps only the CDR3 DNA: 42 bases, framed from base 1. V drops 4 bases and J drops 6 bases, leaving 11 bases in between. Broad study findings and their caveats: In convalescent patients, a median around 90% of post-vaccine SARS-CoV-2-reactive clones were detected only after vaccination, suggesting vaccine-specific priming. Of the vaccine-specific clones in convalescent patients, 304 of 307, or nearly all, reacted only to SARS-CoV-2 spike and did not cross-react with common cold coronaviruses. Only a relatively small number of convalescent patients were included in the study, and early timepoints following natural infection were not analyzed. The median number of SARS-CoV-2-reactive clonotypes rose from under 25 after infection to 35 to 45 after vaccination, but the change was not significant.

The meaning of the sample's treatment or condition label: approximately nine-day PBMC culture with coronavirus spike peptide pools or control peptides (ViraFEST assay). CD4+ T cells from unexposed donors were collected before the COVID-19 pandemic (2011-2018). The study used the ViraFEST assay, which expanded antigen-specific T cells with peptide pools and then identified expanded clonotypes by TCR sequencing. PBMCs were cultured at approximately 2 million per well in IMDM supplemented with approximately 5% human AB serum and about 9.5 IU/ml IL-2, with 10 ug/ml peptide pools added. Half of the culture medium was replaced with fresh IL-2-containing medium on days 3 and 7. After 10 days of culture, CD4+ T cells were isolated by negative selection using the EasySep CD4+ T cell isolation kit. As cell number allowed, CD4+ T cells from unexposed donors were tested for reactivity to SARS-CoV-2 S and N and to four common cold coronavirus spike pools. Ficoll-Paque Plus gradient centrifugation was used to isolate PBMCs from whole blood, and the isolated PBMCs were then either used fresh or cryopreserved at -140C. In general, triplicate wells were set up for every culture condition. The leukapheresis product used for the unexposed donors was purchased from a commercial source.

This clonotype was detected only a few times. It has no known antigen specificity. Nothing much larger sits one base from this clone, and base qualities are not available. Library preparation was by PCR. TCR sequencing of DNA from cultured CD4+ T cells used the Oncomine TCR Beta short-read assay at the Johns Hopkins FTIC core. Genomic DNA was extracted from the cultured CD4+ T cells with the QIAamp micro DNA kit. Oncomine TCR Beta libraries made from cultured CD4+ T cells were pooled using unique dual indexes and sequenced on an Illumina iSeq 100. On the study's bioinformatics: Non-productive sequences were removed, and CDR3s not starting with C, not ending with F or W, or shorter than 7 amino acids were discarded. Antigen-specific clonotypes were identified with the MANAFEST web application by comparing peptide-stimulated wells with reference and other culture wells. Positive clones required FDR below 0.05, an odds ratio above 5, and productive frequency above 0.1% in at least two of three replicate wells. A clonotype counted as cross-reactive if it showed significant expansion both in the SARS-CoV-2 spike wells and in at least one common cold coronavirus spike condition. Similarity between CDR3 sequences was evaluated in R version 3.6.1 using Levenshtein distances (stringdist) and unrooted phylogenetic trees (ape). TCRdb reprocessed the public reads (quality trimming at Q25 with fastp, clone calling with MiXCR) and kept in-frame beta chains. Entries are consolidated by CDR3 protein sequence, retaining the most common genes and DNA. What appears here as the V and J calls and clone size reflects TCRdb's work, not the paper's. Here the sample has roughly 9,100 distinct CDR3 sequences; about 35% occur a single time. 6.5% to 8.5% of the sample is taken by the ten largest.

The sequenced sample consisted of CD4+ T cells from blood, cultured in vitro. The chain employs TRBV5-4 and TRBJ1-6; a tentative D match to TRBD1 spans 6 bases. The source of this sequence is a human donor in good health. This receptor has the CDR3 CASSNGQINSPLHF. The sequenced DNA is TGTGCCAGCAGCAATGGACAGATTAATTCACCCCTCCACTTT.